This is a list of T cell receptor beta chains from one sample in a study of blood T cell repertoires in COVID-19. Data came from immunoSEQ multiplex PCR; TCRdb stores just in-frame clones and leaves some out. The sample consists of about 240,000 clones, 75% to 90% of them appearing once. Sequencing was carried out using PBMCs or T cells enriched from blood (not recorded which). These receptors all stem from a woman aged 25 to 39 who had recovered from COVID-19. Both conserved end residues are part of each CDR3. D genes are given only for firm matches. For some rows the clone size is stated as once, few or many, or as a class when expanded; others skip it.

v_call	j_call	clone_size	d_call	cdr3_nt	cdr3_aa
TRBV6-2/TRBV6-3	TRBJ2-3	-	TRBD1	TGTGCCAGCCGCCTGACAGGGGGGACAGATACGCAGTATTTT	CASRLTGGTDTQYF
TRBV29-1	TRBJ1-6	-	TRBD1	TGCAGCGTTGGGGGAAGAAGGACAGGGGTTTCACCCCTCCACTTT	CSVGGRRTGVSPLHF
TRBV27	TRBJ1-1	-	-	TGTGCCAGCAGTTTAAGGGGCCGCAACACTGAAGCTTTCTTT	CASSLRGRNTEAFF
TRBV19	TRBJ1-5	-	TRBD1	TGTGCCAGTAGCAGTAGGGACAGTGGAGATCAGCCCCAGCATTTT	CASSSRDSGDQPQHF
TRBV9	TRBJ2-3	-	TRBD2	TGTGCCAGCAGCGCCCAACTAGCGGGGGGCACAGATACGCAGTATTTT	CASSAQLAGGTDTQYF
TRBV7-3	TRBJ2-2	-	-	TGTGCCAGCAGCTCCAACTTAATCGGGGAGCTGTTTTTT	CASSSNLIGELFF
TRBV5-8	TRBJ2-7	-	TRBD2	TGTGCCAGCAGCTCTGCCTACCTCTTAGTAGCGGGAGGGTACGAGCAGTACTTC	CASSSAYLLVAGGYEQYF
TRBV6-5	TRBJ2-7	-	-	TGTGCCAGCAGCCGGACAGTTTACGAGCAGTACTTC	CASSRTVYEQYF
TRBV18	TRBJ2-3	-	-	TGTGCCAGCTCACCACGGACTACTGACACAGATACGCAGTATTTT	CASSPRTTDTDTQYF
TRBV14	TRBJ2-1	-	TRBD2	TGTGCCAGTCACGCCCCGGGACTAGCCTACAATGAGCAGTTCTTC	CASHAPGLAYNEQFF
TRBV12-3/TRBV12-4	TRBJ1-1	-	-	TGTGCCAGCAGTTCTATGATTCTCACTGAAGCTTTCTTT	CASSSMILTEAFF
TRBV19	TRBJ1-5	-	-	TGTGCCAGTGCGTCCATTAATCAGCCCCAGCATTTT	CASASINQPQHF
TRBV14	TRBJ2-3	-	-	TGTGCCAGCGGAAACGGACAGTACACAGATACGCAGTATTTT	CASGNGQYTDTQYF
TRBV10-3	TRBJ2-1	-	TRBD2	TGTGCCATCAGTGCGAATAGCGGGACCTACAATGAGCAGTTCTTC	CAISANSGTYNEQFF
TRBV6-2/TRBV6-3	TRBJ2-7	once	-	TGTGCCAGCAGTTACCCCCCCCATCAGCAGTACTTC	CASSYPPHQQYF
TRBV9	TRBJ1-1	-	TRBD1	TGTGCCAGCAGCACCGGGACAGGGCTGAACACTGAAGCTTTCTTT	CASSTGTGLNTEAFF
TRBV18	TRBJ1-5	few	TRBD1	TGTGCCAGCTCACCCGACAGGGGTGGCTTGGGGCCCCAGCATTTT	CASSPDRGGLGPQHF
TRBV7-9	TRBJ2-1	-	TRBD1	TGTGCCAGCTTCCGGGACAGGGGGAATGAGCAGTTCTTC	CASFRDRGNEQFF
TRBV6-5	TRBJ2-1	-	TRBD2	TGTGCCAGCAGGCGCGGGGGTGAGCAGTTCTTC	CASRRGGEQFF
TRBV7-3	TRBJ2-5	-	TRBD2	TGTGCCAGCAGCCTGAGCGGGATAGGGGAGACCCAGTACTTC	CASSLSGIGETQYF
TRBV9	TRBJ1-2	many	-	TGTGCCAGCAGCGGACAGCGGGGTGGCTACACCTTC	CASSGQRGGYTF
TRBV27	TRBJ1-3	-	TRBD1	TGTGCCAGCAGTTGGACAGGGTCTGGAAACACCATATATTTT	CASSWTGSGNTIYF
TRBV4-3	TRBJ2-3	-	TRBD2	TGCGCCAGCAGCCATCGACTAGCTACAGATACGCAGTATTTT	CASSHRLATDTQYF
TRBV28	TRBJ1-3	-	TRBD1	TGTGCCAGCAGTGGGACAGGGCCCACTGGAAACACCATATATTTT	CASSGTGPTGNTIYF
TRBV19	TRBJ1-1	-	-	TGTGCCAGTTACACCAGAGGGTTGAGGACTGAAGCTTTCTTT	CASYTRGLRTEAFF
TRBV11-2	TRBJ2-7	-	-	TGTGCCAGCAGCTTCCGGGACTCTCTCTTGCAGTACTTC	CASSFRDSLLQYF
TRBV11-2	TRBJ2-1	-	TRBD2	TGTGCCAGCAGAGGGACTAGCGGGAGGCTATACAATGAGCAGTTCTTC	CASRGTSGRLYNEQFF
TRBV5-1	TRBJ2-1	-	TRBD2	TGCGCCAGCAGCTTGAGGTCGTTGGCTAGCGGGGTCTACAATGAGCAGTTCTTC	CASSLRSLASGVYNEQFF
TRBV27	TRBJ1-3	-	-	TGTGCCAGCAGTTTTCGGGGGGCGGACGGAAACACCATATATTTT	CASSFRGADGNTIYF
TRBV5-1	TRBJ2-5	-	TRBD2	TGCGCCAGCAGCTTGGATGGACTAGCAGTTCGGGGGGCCCAGTACTTC	CASSLDGLAVRGAQYF